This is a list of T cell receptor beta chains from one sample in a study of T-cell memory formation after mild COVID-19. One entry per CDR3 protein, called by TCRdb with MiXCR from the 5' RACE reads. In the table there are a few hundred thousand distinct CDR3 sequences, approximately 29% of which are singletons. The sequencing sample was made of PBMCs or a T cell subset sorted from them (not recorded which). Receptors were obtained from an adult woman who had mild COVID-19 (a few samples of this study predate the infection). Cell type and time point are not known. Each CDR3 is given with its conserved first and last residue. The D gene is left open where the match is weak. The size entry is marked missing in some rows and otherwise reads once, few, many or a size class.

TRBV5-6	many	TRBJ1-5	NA	CASSLGDQPQHF	TGTGCCAGCAGCTTGGGGGATCAGCCCCAGCATTTT
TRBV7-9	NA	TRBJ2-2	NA	CASSPDLAERLFF	TGTGCCAGCAGCCCAGACCTAGCAGAGCGGCTGTTTTTT
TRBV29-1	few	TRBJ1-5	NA	CSTQENSNQPQHF	TGCAGCACCCAGGAGAATAGCAATCAGCCCCAGCATTTT
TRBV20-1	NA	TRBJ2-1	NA	CSASSGLGVSTPEFF	TGCAGTGCATCTTCAGGTTTAGGGGTGTCCACTCCCGAGTTCTTC
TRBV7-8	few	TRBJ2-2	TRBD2	CASSLLAGGPVTGELFF	TGTGCCAGCAGCTTGCTAGCGGGGGGGCCGGTAACTGGGGAGCTGTTTTTT
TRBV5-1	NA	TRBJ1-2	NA	CASSLAGYGSGYTF	TGCGCCAGCAGCTTGGCGGGGTATGGGAGCGGCTACACCTTC
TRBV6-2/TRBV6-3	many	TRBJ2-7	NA	CASSYAGLTYEQYF	TGTGCCAGCAGTTACGCCGGGCTGACCTACGAGCAGTACTTC
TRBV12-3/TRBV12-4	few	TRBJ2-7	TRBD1	CASSPTSGTGLDEQYF	TGTGCCAGCAGTCCAACTTCCGGGACAGGGCTGGACGAGCAGTACTTC
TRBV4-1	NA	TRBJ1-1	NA	CASSAQPKGSYLNTEAFF	TGCGCCAGCAGCGCCCAGCCTAAAGGAAGCTACTTGAACACTGAAGCTTTCTTT
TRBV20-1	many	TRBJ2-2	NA	CSASRVGRAHTGELFF	TGCAGTGCTAGTCGGGTGGGCAGGGCCCACACCGGGGAGCTGTTTTTT
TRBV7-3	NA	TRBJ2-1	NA	CASSTQDDQTSYNEQFF	TGTGCCAGCAGCACCCAAGACGATCAGACCTCCTACAATGAGCAGTTCTTC
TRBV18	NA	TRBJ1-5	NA	CASSPTDRNQPQHF	TGTGCCAGCTCACCGACAGATCGCAATCAGCCCCAGCATTTT
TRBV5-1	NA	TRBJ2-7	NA	CASSSPVQGRGSYEQYF	TGCGCCAGCAGCTCTCCCGTACAGGGGCGGGGCTCCTACGAGCAGTACTTC
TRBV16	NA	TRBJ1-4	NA	CASSQSGRKGEKLFF	TGTGCCAGCAGCCAATCCGGGAGGAAAGGTGAAAAACTGTTTTTT
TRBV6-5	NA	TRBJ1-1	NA	CASSSLSLRGQNTEAFF	TGTGCCAGCAGTTCCCTCTCCCTGAGAGGCCAGAACACTGAAGCTTTCTTT
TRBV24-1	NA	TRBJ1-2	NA	CATSDSGFYGYTF	TGTGCCACCAGTGATTCAGGGTTTTATGGCTACACCTTC
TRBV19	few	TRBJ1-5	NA	CASSPRTVDNQPQHF	TGTGCCAGTAGTCCAAGGACCGTCGACAATCAGCCCCAGCATTTT
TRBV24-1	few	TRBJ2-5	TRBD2	CATSAPGSGREETQYF	TGTGCCACCAGTGCCCCTGGTTCAGGGAGGGAAGAGACCCAGTACTTC
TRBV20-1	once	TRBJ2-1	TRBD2	CSARHEREGEQFF	TGCAGTGCGAGACATGAACGGGAGGGTGAGCAGTTCTTC
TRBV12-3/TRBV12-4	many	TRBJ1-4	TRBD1	CASSLVGDRDGKLFF	TGTGCCAGCAGTTTAGTAGGGGACAGGGACGGAAAACTGTTTTTT
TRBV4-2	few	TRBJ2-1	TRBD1	CASDPGTGYNEQFF	TGTGCCAGCGACCCCGGGACAGGCTACAATGAGCAGTTCTTC
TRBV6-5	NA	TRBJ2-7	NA	CASSYPGTTYEQYF	TGTGCCAGCAGTTACCCCGGGACAACCTACGAGCAGTACTTC
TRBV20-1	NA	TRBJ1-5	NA	CSASYSGSNQPQHF	TGCAGTGCTAGCTATAGTGGTAGCAATCAGCCCCAGCATTTT
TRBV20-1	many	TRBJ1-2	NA	CSANPSYGYTF	TGCAGTGCTAACCCCTCCTATGGCTACACCTTC
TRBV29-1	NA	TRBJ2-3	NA	CSAKVGTTTDTQYF	TGCAGCGCAAAGGTCGGGACCACCACAGATACGCAGTATTTT